A selection of T cell receptor beta chains follows, all from one sample in a study of response to subunit inactivated influenza vaccine. TCRdb redid the calling of the RT-PCR reads with MiXCR, one entry per CDR3 protein. The table has about 700,000 distinct CDR3 sequences, 11% to 15% seen once; the top ten hold around 6.5%. Material: PBMCs from blood, obtained roughly 2 weeks before vaccination. The receptors were sampled from a man between 45 and 60 years old who received an inactivated influenza vaccine. Both conserved end residues are part of each CDR3. Fields, in order: clone size, V gene, J gene, D gene, CDR3 DNA, CDR3 protein. A D gene is named only where the DNA matches it firmly. A clone size is listed for some rows: how often the clone was seen (once, few, many), or a class if it is expanded.

abundance: NA; v_gene: TRBV6-2/TRBV6-3; j_gene: TRBJ2-1; d_gene: TRBD2; CDR3nt: TGTGGAAGCGGGCGGGAGGCCTACAATGAGCAGTTCTTC; CDR3aa: CGSGREAYNEQFF
abundance: NA; v_gene: TRBV13; j_gene: TRBJ2-7; d_gene: NA; CDR3nt: TGTGACAGCAGCTTAGGCCGGAGCTCCTACGAGCAGTACTTC; CDR3aa: CDSSLGRSSYEQYF
abundance: few; v_gene: TRBV2; j_gene: TRBJ2-5; d_gene: NA; CDR3nt: TGTGCCAGCAGTGAATTTGTTTTGGGACTGCAACCTCAAGAGACCCAGTACTTC; CDR3aa: CASSEFVLGLQPQETQYF
abundance: NA; v_gene: TRBV27; j_gene: TRBJ1-1; d_gene: NA; CDR3nt: TGTGCCAGCAGTTTGGGGGGGGCGCTAATGTCGGAAGCTTTCTTT; CDR3aa: CASSLGGALMSEAFF
abundance: NA; v_gene: TRBV3-1; j_gene: TRBJ2-7; d_gene: TRBD2; CDR3nt: TGTGCCAGCAGCCAAGGGCGCGGGGGGGCGATTTGGAACGAGCAGTACTTC; CDR3aa: CASSQGRGGAIWNEQYF
abundance: many; v_gene: TRBV14; j_gene: TRBJ2-1; d_gene: NA; CDR3nt: TGTGCCAGCAGCCCGTTAGCAACCCCCTACAATGAGCAGTTCTTC; CDR3aa: CASSPLATPYNEQFF
abundance: NA; v_gene: TRBV6-5; j_gene: TRBJ2-7; d_gene: NA; CDR3nt: TGTGCCAGCAGTCTACAGGGAATCGGGGACGAGCAGTACTTC; CDR3aa: CASSLQGIGDEQYF
abundance: few; v_gene: TRBV20-1; j_gene: TRBJ2-1; d_gene: NA; CDR3nt: TGCAGTGCTAGCCAGGAGGGACAGCTAACAGTTAACAATGAGCAGTTCTTC; CDR3aa: CSASQEGQLTVNNEQFF
abundance: few; v_gene: TRBV20-1; j_gene: TRBJ1-1; d_gene: NA; CDR3nt: TGCAGTGCTAGAGCCGCGGGAGGGAAGAACACTGAAGCTTTCTTT; CDR3aa: CSARAAGGKNTEAFF
abundance: NA; v_gene: TRBV3-1; j_gene: TRBJ2-3; d_gene: TRBD2; CDR3nt: TGTGCCAGCAGCCAGAAACTAGCGGGGAGCACAGATACGCAGTATTTT; CDR3aa: CASSQKLAGSTDTQYF
abundance: few; v_gene: TRBV6-1; j_gene: TRBJ1-4; d_gene: NA; CDR3nt: TGTGCCAGCGGTGAATTCTCTAATGAAAAACTGTTTTTT; CDR3aa: CASGEFSNEKLFF
abundance: NA; v_gene: TRBV2; j_gene: TRBJ2-2; d_gene: NA; CDR3nt: TGTGCCAGCAGTGAAGGGGCAGGGTACACCGGGGAGCTGTTTTTT; CDR3aa: CASSEGAGYTGELFF
abundance: many; v_gene: TRBV7-9; j_gene: TRBJ1-4; d_gene: NA; CDR3nt: TGTGCCAGCAGCCCCGACGGGGGTTCTAATGAAAAACTGTTTTTT; CDR3aa: CASSPDGGSNEKLFF
abundance: NA; v_gene: TRBV20-1; j_gene: TRBJ1-6; d_gene: NA; CDR3nt: TGCAGTGCGGCGACGACGGCTAATTCACCCCTCCACTTT; CDR3aa: CSAATTANSPLHF
abundance: NA; v_gene: TRBV7-9; j_gene: TRBJ1-2; d_gene: TRBD1; CDR3nt: TGTGCCAGCAGCCCCATGCCAGGGGGCGCGTATGGCTACACCTTC; CDR3aa: CASSPMPGGAYGYTF
abundance: many; v_gene: TRBV5-1; j_gene: TRBJ2-3; d_gene: TRBD2; CDR3nt: TGCGCCAGCAGCTTACATAGCGGGAGGGCCCCAGATACGCAGTATTTT; CDR3aa: CASSLHSGRAPDTQYF
abundance: NA; v_gene: TRBV5-6; j_gene: TRBJ2-5; d_gene: NA; CDR3nt: TGTGCCAGCAAGAGCACAGTACAAGAGACCCAGTACTTC; CDR3aa: CASKSTVQETQYF
abundance: NA; v_gene: TRBV9; j_gene: TRBJ2-3; d_gene: TRBD2; CDR3nt: TGTGCCAGCAGCGTCTCCGGGACTAGCGGAGGTCTCACAGATACGCAGTATTTT; CDR3aa: CASSVSGTSGGLTDTQYF
abundance: NA; v_gene: TRBV20-1; j_gene: TRBJ2-7; d_gene: TRBD1; CDR3nt: TGCAGTGCTAGAGGCGGGGACAGGGGCGTTTACGAGCAGTACTTC; CDR3aa: CSARGGDRGVYEQYF
abundance: many; v_gene: TRBV4-3; j_gene: TRBJ2-1; d_gene: TRBD1; CDR3nt: TGCGCCAGCAGCCGCGACAGGGGGTATGAGCAGTTCTTC; CDR3aa: CASSRDRGYEQFF
abundance: NA; v_gene: TRBV5-4; j_gene: TRBJ1-6; d_gene: NA; CDR3nt: TGTGCCAGCAGCTTGGCTGCAGGGACCCACCGCTCCTATAATTCACCCCTCCACTTT; CDR3aa: CASSLAAGTHRSYNSPLHF
abundance: few; v_gene: TRBV29-1; j_gene: TRBJ2-2; d_gene: NA; CDR3nt: TGCAGCGTTGCCACGGGGGTTTCCAGTGTGGCCGGGGAGCTGTTTTTT; CDR3aa: CSVATGVSSVAGELFF
abundance: few; v_gene: TRBV5-1; j_gene: TRBJ2-7; d_gene: TRBD1; CDR3nt: TGCGCCAGCAGCTTTACCGCTCATGACAGGGGCTACGAGCAGTACTTC; CDR3aa: CASSFTAHDRGYEQYF
abundance: many; v_gene: TRBV12-3/TRBV12-4; j_gene: TRBJ2-3; d_gene: TRBD2; CDR3nt: TGTGCCAGCAGTACGGGGGGGTTCACAGATACGCAGTATTTT; CDR3aa: CASSTGGFTDTQYF
abundance: NA; v_gene: TRBV20-1; j_gene: TRBJ2-6; d_gene: NA; CDR3nt: TGCAGTGCTAGAGATGAAAGGGGGGCCAACGTCCTGACTTTC; CDR3aa: CSARDERGANVLTF
abundance: NA; v_gene: TRBV5-1; j_gene: TRBJ2-1; d_gene: TRBD2; CDR3nt: TGCGCCAGCAGCCTGGGGGAGGGCGACAATGAGCAGTTCTTC; CDR3aa: CASSLGEGDNEQFF
abundance: NA; v_gene: TRBV28; j_gene: TRBJ2-3; d_gene: TRBD2; CDR3nt: TGTGCCAGCAGCCGATCTAGCGGGAGGGCCCACGATACGCAGTATTTT; CDR3aa: CASSRSSGRAHDTQYF
abundance: many; v_gene: TRBV5-1; j_gene: TRBJ2-3; d_gene: TRBD2; CDR3nt: TGCGCCAGCAGCTCCATGCGGGGGGGCGGCACAGATACGCAGTATTTT; CDR3aa: CASSSMRGGGTDTQYF
abundance: few; v_gene: TRBV30; j_gene: TRBJ1-5; d_gene: TRBD1; CDR3nt: TGTGCCTGGAGCCTACAGGGGGCTCAGCCCCAGCATTTT; CDR3aa: CAWSLQGAQPQHF
abundance: NA; v_gene: TRBV7-2; j_gene: TRBJ2-4; d_gene: TRBD1; CDR3nt: TGTGCCAGCAGCTTATACAGGGGACACATTCAGTACTTC; CDR3aa: CASSLYRGHIQYF